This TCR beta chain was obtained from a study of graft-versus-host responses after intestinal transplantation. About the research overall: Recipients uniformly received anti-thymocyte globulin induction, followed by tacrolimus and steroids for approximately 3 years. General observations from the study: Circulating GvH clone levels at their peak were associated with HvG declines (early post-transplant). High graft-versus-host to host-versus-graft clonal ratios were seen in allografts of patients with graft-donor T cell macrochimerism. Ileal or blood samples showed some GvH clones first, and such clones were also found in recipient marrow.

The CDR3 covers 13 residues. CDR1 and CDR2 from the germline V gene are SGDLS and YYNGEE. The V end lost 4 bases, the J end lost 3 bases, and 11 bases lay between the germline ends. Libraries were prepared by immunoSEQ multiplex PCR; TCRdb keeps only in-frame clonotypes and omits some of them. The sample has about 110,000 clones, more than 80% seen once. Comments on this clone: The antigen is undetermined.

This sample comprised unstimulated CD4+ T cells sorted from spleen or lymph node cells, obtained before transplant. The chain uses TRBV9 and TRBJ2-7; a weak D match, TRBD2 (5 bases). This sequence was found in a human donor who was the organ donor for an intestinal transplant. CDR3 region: CASSPSGFYEQYF. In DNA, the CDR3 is TGTGCCAGCAGCCCATCGGGATTCTACGAGCAGTACTTC.